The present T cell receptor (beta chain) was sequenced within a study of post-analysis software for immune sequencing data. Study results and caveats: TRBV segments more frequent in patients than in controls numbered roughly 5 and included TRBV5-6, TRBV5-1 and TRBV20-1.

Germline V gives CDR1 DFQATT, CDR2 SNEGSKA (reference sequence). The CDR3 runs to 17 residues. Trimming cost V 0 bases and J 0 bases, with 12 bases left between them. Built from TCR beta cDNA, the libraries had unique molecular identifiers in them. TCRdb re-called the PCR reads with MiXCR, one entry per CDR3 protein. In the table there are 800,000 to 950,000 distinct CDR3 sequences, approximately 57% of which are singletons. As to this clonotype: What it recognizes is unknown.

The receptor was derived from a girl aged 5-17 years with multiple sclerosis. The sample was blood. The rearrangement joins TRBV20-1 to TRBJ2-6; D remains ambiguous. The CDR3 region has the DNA TGCAGTGCTAGAGATCCGAAATCAGGCTCTGGGGCCAACGTCCTGACTTTC. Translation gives CSARDPKSGSGANVLTF.